The clone carrying this TCR beta chain has a single count. Its antigen is unidentified. This entry belongs to a study of Tregs in tolerant kidney transplant recipients. CD4+CD25+CD127- Tregs, CD4+CD25- non-Tregs, CD4 and CD8 cells were sorted. The CDR3 contains 15 residues. V shed 5 bases, J shed 7 bases, and the junction held 6 bases outside the gene matches. Germline V gene sequence: CDR1 SNHLY, CDR2 FYNNEI. General study results and limits: Few patients were studied, so findings need validation in larger groups. Tolerant patients' donor-specific Tregs expanded beyond overall Tregs, suggesting antigen-driven growth.

Libraries were prepared by immunoSEQ multiplex PCR; TCRdb keeps only in-frame clonotypes and omits some of them. This sample has around 74,000 clones, with 95% to 98% found just once. V usage is TRBV2 and J usage is TRBJ2-1; TRBD2 matches at 12 bases. The receptor's source is a human donor who received a combined kidney and bone marrow transplant. This material consisted of CD4+ T cells from blood, taken before the transplant. The CDR3 sequence: CASSTPSGRGNEQFF. Written as DNA, the CDR3 is TGTGCCAGCAGTACACCTAGCGGGAGGGGGAATGAGCAGTTCTTC.